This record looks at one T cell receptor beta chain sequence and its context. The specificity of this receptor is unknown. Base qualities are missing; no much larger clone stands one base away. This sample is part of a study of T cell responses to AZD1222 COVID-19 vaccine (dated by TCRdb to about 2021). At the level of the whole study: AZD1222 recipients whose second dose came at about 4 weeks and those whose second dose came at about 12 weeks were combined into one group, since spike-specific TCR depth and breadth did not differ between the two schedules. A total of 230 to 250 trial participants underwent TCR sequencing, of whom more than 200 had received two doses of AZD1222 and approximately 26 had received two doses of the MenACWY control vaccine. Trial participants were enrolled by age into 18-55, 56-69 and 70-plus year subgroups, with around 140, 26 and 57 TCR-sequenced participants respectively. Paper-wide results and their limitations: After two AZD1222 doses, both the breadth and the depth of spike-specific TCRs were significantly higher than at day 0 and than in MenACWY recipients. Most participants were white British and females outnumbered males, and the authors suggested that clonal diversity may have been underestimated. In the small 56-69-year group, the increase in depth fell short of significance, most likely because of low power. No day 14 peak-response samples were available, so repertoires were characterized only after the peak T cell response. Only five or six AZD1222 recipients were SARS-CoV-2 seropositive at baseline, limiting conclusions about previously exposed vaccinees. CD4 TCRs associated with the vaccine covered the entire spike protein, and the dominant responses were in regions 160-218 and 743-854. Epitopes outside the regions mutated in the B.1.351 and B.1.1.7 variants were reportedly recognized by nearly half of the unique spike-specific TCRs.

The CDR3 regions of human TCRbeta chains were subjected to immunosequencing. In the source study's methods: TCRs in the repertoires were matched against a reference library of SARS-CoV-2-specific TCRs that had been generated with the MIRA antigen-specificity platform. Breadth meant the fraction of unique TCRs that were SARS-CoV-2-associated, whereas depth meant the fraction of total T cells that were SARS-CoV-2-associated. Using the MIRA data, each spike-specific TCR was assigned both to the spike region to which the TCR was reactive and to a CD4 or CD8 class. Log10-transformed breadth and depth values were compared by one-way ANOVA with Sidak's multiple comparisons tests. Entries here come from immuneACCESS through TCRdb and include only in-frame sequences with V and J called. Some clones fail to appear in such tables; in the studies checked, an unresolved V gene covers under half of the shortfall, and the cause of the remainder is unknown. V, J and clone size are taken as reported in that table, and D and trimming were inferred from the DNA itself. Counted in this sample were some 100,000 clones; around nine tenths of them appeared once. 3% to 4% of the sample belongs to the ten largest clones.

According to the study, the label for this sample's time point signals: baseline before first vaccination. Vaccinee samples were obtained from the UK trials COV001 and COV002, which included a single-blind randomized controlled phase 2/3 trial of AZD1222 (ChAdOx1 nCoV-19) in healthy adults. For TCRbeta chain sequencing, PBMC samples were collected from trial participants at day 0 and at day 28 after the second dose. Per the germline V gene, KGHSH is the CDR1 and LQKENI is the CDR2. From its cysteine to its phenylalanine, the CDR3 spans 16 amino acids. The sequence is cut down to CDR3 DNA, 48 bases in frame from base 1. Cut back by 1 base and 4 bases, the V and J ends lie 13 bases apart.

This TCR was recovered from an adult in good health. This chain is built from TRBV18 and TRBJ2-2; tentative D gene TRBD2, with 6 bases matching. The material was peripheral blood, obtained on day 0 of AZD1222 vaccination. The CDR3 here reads CASSPRSGVGTGELFF. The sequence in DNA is TGTGCCAGCTCACCACGGTCGGGGGTTGGCACCGGGGAGCTGTTTTTT.